This T cell receptor (beta chain) was obtained from a study of blood T cell repertoires in COVID-19. The wider study: Samples came from the United States, Italy and Spain, spanning acute and convalescent COVID-19. The cDNA or gDNA used as material had been derived from T cells, B-cell-depleted T cells, or PBMCs.

This CDR3 region has 15 residues. V was clipped by 4 bases and J by 6 bases; unmatched bases: 11. Germline CDR1 SGHKS, CDR2 YYEKEE (reference sequence). Source study methods: The authors estimated nucleated cell counts from reference gene primer amplification. The protocol was immunoSEQ multiplex PCR, while the TCRdb copy is restricted to in-frame clones and leaves out a portion. V and J calls plus clone size are reproduced from that table; the DNA served to infer D and trimming. Here the sample spans 140,000 to 150,000 clones, 80% to 90% being singletons. This TCR came from a woman in her sixties or seventies with COVID-19, enrolled during active disease. This chain uses TRBV5-5 with TRBJ1-2; 8 positions agree with TRBD1. Sequences were obtained from peripheral blood. As DNA, the CDR3 is TGTGCCAGCAGCGCTCCCAGGGGGCGCGGGCATGGCTACACCTTC. This sequence encodes CASSAPRGRGHGYTF.